Each of the 15 T cell receptor beta chains below was sequenced from the same sample in a study of memory CD4+ T cells and cytomegalovirus serostatus. The sort gate was single viable CD3+CD4+CD8-CD45RO+ cells for memory CD4+ T cells. The repertoire was sequenced with immunoSEQ multiplex PCR; TCRdb's copy has only in-frame clones and lacks some. This sample has 30,000 to 40,000 clones, with under 80% found just once. The sample was memory CD4+ T cells from blood. The receptor set was obtained from an adult in good health and CMV-seronegative. Some clones in this sample may be carry-over from other donors' samples.

This clone was seen only a few times. The gene calls are TRBV30 and TRBJ2-5; no definite D call. Germline values: CDR1 GTSNPN, CDR2 SVGIG (reference sequence). This CDR3 is built from 14 residues. V was cut by 3 bases and J by 4 bases, with 15 bases left in between. Written as DNA, the CDR3 is TGTGCCTGGAGGATGGGTGGCGGATTAGAGACCCAGTACTTC. Translating gives CAWRMGGGLETQYF.

This sequence joins TRBV5-6 and TRBJ2-7; no firm D call. Trimming took off 6 bases at V and 3 bases at J, with 10 bases between the two ends. The CDR3 has 12 residues. Germline values: CDR1 SGHDT, CDR2 YYEEEE. The CDR3 DNA sequence: TGTGCCAGCACCCTGCTCGGCTACGAGCAGTACTTC. This translates into CASTLLGYEQYF.

The V gene is TRBV4-2, the J gene TRBJ1-4; no reliable D call. The CDR3 spans 12 residues. Germline lookup yields CDR1 LGHNA and CDR2 YNFKEQ. V lost 4 bases and J 3 bases, leaving 3 bases between the germline ends. The CDR3: CASSRSNEKLFF. The CDR3 DNA follows: TGTGCCAGCAGCCGCTCTAATGAAAAACTGTTTTTT.

This sequence joins TRBV28 and TRBJ2-1, with 8 nucleotides matching TRBD1. The CDR3 loop spans 15 amino acids. The trim removed 4 bases at V and 5 bases at J, leaving 7 bases unmatched. CDR1 is MDHEN, CDR2 SYDVKM, per germline. CDR3 in DNA: TGTGCCAGCAGTTCCCCCGGACAGGGAAACAATGAGCAGTTCTTC. Translating it yields CASSSPGQGNNEQFF. The full variable domain, its missing parts supplied by reference TRBV28 and TRBJ2-1, is DVKVTQSSRYLVKRTGEKVFLECVQDMDHENMFWYRQDPGLGLRLIYFSYDVKMKEKGDIPEGYSVSREKKERFSLILESASTNQTSMYLCASSSPGQGNNEQFFGPGTRLTVL.

About this clone: Relative to the germline gene, one junction end is altered; a read error may explain this. The chain combines TRBV5-1 with TRBJ2-2; TRBD1 agrees at 12 bases. The germline CDR1 and CDR2 sequences are SGHRS and YFSETQ. The CDR3 loop spans 18 amino acids. As DNA, the CDR3 is TGCGCCAGCAGCCCCCGGGACAGGGGGCTTCGGGGTACCGGGGAGCTGTTTTTC. Its translation: CASSPRDRGLRGTGELFF.

The gene calls are TRBV7-9 and TRBJ1-2, with D tentatively TRBD1 (5 bases). Germline V gene data show CDR1 as SEHNR and CDR2 as FQNEAQ (reference sequence). This CDR3 is built from 16 residues. V gave up 5 bases and J gave up 1 base, with 17 bases separating them. The DNA for the CDR3 is TGTGCCAGCAGCCAAGGACACCCTACGGGTAACTATGGCTACACCTTC. Translation gives CASSQGHPTGNYGYTF.

The chain recombines TRBV30 with TRBJ1-5, with D perhaps matching TRBD1 (6 bases). V lost 3 bases and J lost 2, with 17 bases in between. The germline V gene encodes CDR1 GTSNPN and CDR2 SVGIG (reference sequence). The CDR3 is 16 amino acids. CDR3 sequence (DNA): TGTGCCTGGAGGCCAAGGGAGGGGGTTGGCAATCAGCCCCAGCATTTT. Translated, it gives CAWRPREGVGNQPQHF.

The rearrangement uses TRBV23-1 and TRBJ1-5; 12 bases align to TRBD1. TRBV23-1 is an ORF, with its function uncertain. The junction had 12 bases not matched to a gene; V was cut back by 4 bases and J by 5 bases. The CDR3 is 18 amino acids. The CDR3 nucleotides read TGCGCCAGCAGTCCAGTCTACCGGGACAGGGGGCTAGATCAGCCCCAGCATTTT. Encoded protein: CASSPVYRDRGLDQPQHF.

The chain recombines TRBV28 with TRBJ1-1; D is ambiguous. In germline, CDR1 is MDHEN, CDR2 SYDVKM. Trimming took 3 bases from V and 6 from J, leaving 14 bases between them. This CDR3 contains 14 residues. CDR3 sequence reads: CASSFGHLGAEAFF. CDR3 sequence (DNA): TGTGCCAGCAGTTTCGGGCATCTCGGGGCTGAAGCTTTCTTT.

The chain carries TRBV5-1 and TRBJ1-2, with a weak D call TRBD1 (5 bases). The CDR3 is 18 residues long. In germline, CDR1 is SGHRS, CDR2 YFSETQ. V dropped 1 base and J dropped 0 bases, with 19 bases sitting between them. In DNA, the CDR3 is TGCGCCAGCAGCTTGAGGGCTAAGACAGAGAAGGCTAACTATGGCTACACCTTC. Translation: CASSLRAKTEKANYGYTF.

The chain employs TRBV11-2 and TRBJ1-1; possible D gene TRBD1, 6 bases. The V end lost 3 bases, the J end lost 4 bases, and 12 bases lay between the germline ends. Germline V gene sequence: CDR1 SGHAT, CDR2 FQNNGV. The CDR3 sequence is 14 residues long. The CDR3: CASSFQQGGTEAFF. In DNA form, the CDR3 reads TGTGCCAGCAGCTTCCAACAGGGTGGCACTGAAGCTTTCTTT.

Only a few counts were recorded for this clone. V and J are TRBV4-1 and TRBJ1-5; D is uncertain. V lost 0 bases, J lost 4 bases, and 4 bases lay in between. The CDR3 length is 13 residues. The germline V gene has CDR1 MGHRA and CDR2 YSYEKL. CDR3 region: CASSQDPNQPQHF. The CDR3 DNA follows: TGCGCCAGCAGCCAAGATCCAAATCAGCCCCAGCATTTT.

The chain carries TRBV19 and TRBJ2-1, with D possibly matching TRBD2 (6 bases). The CDR3 is made up of 16 amino acids. Germline lookup yields CDR1 LNHDA and CDR2 SQIVND (reference sequence). Deletions cut 7 bases from V and 3 bases from J, with 19 bases between. The CDR3 DNA follows: TGTGCCAGTACCGAACTGACTAGGAGGGGCTACAATGAGCAGTTCTTC. This translates into CASTELTRRGYNEQFF.

The chain combines TRBV4-1 with TRBJ1-1; no firm D call. V lost 4 bases and J lost 1, with 7 bases in between. Germline V gives CDR1 MGHRA, CDR2 YSYEKL. The CDR3 length is 13 residues. The CDR3 here is CASSRTQNTEAFF. CDR3 sequence (DNA): TGCGCCAGCAGCCGGACCCAGAACACTGAAGCTTTCTTT.

In DNA form, the CDR3 reads TGTGCCAGCAGCATCGGACAGGTTAATGAAAAACTGTTTTTT. Protein: CASSIGQVNEKLFF. This chain uses TRBV7-9 with TRBJ1-4, with TRBD1 identical over 7 bases. CDR1 and CDR2 (germline): SEHNR, FQNEAQ (reference sequence). With V trimmed by 5 bases and J by 4 bases, 4 bases remained unmatched. This CDR3 contains 14 residues.